The text below deals with one TCR beta chain. The CDR3 totals 14 residues. Per germline, CDR1 SGHRS and CDR2 YFSETQ. Trimming stripped 2 bases from V and 3 bases from J, with 11 bases between. This entry comes from a study of blood T cell repertoires in COVID-19. Study information: The analysed material was cDNA or gDNA that came from T cells, B-cell-depleted T cells, or PBMCs.

Per the original data handling: Amplification with reference gene primers provided the estimates of nucleated cell counts. Produced via immunoSEQ multiplex PCR; TCRdb's table is partial and in-frame only. V and J calls and clone size are as listed in that table; D and trimming were resolved from the DNA. The sample has 100,000 to 150,000 clones, more than 80% seen once. J is TRBJ2-5 and V is TRBV5-1; the D gene is possibly TRBD1 (6 bases). The TCR sequence derives from a woman aged 60 to 75 with acute or convalescent COVID-19. Sequencing was performed on peripheral blood. The CDR3 loop is CASSFESGEETQYF. The CDR3 DNA reads as TGCGCCAGCAGCTTTGAGTCAGGGGAAGAGACCCAGTACTTC.